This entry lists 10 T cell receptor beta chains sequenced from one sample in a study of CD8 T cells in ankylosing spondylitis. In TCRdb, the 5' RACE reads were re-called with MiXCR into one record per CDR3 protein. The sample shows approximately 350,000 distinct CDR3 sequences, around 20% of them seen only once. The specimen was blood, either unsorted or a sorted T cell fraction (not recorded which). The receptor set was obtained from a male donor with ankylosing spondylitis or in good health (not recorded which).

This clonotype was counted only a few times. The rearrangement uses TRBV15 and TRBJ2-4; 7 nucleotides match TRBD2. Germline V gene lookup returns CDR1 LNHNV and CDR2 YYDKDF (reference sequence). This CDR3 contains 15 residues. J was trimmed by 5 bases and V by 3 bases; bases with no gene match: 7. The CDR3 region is CATSSQRGSQNIQYF. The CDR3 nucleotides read TGTGCCACCAGCAGCCAGCGGGGAAGCCAAAACATTCAGTACTTC. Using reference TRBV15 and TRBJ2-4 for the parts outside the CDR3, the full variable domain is DAMVIQNPRYQVTQFGKPVTLSCSQTLNHNVMYWYQQKSSQAPKLLFHYYDKDFNNEADTPDNFQSRRPNTSFCFLDIRSPGLGDTAMYLCATSSQRGSQNIQYFGAGTRLSVL.

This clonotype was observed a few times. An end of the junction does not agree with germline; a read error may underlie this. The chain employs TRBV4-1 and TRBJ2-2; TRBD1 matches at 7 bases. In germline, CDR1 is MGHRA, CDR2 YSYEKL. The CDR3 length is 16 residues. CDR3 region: CASSQGLQGNAGELFF. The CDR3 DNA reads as TGCGCCAGCAGCCAGGGGTTACAGGGGAACGCCGGGGAGCTGTTTTTT.

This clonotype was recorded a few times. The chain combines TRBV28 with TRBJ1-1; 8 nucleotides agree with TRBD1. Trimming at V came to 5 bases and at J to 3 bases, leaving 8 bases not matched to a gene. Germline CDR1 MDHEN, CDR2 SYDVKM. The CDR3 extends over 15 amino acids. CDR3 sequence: CASSPQGARYTEAFF. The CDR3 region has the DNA TGTGCCAGCAGTCCCCAGGGGGCTAGGTACACTGAAGCTTTCTTT.

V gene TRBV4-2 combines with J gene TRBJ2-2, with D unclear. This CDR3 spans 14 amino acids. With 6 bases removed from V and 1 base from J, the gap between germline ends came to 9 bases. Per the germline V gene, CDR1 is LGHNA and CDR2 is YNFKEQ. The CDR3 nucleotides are TGTGCCAGCAGTCCAGACCTGAACACCGGGGAGCTGTTTTTT. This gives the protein CASSPDLNTGELFF.

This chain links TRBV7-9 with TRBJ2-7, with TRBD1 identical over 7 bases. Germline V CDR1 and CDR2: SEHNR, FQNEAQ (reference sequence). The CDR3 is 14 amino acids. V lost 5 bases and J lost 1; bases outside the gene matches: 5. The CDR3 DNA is TGTGCCAGCAGCACGGACAGGTTATCCTACGAGCAGTACTTC. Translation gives CASSTDRLSYEQYF.

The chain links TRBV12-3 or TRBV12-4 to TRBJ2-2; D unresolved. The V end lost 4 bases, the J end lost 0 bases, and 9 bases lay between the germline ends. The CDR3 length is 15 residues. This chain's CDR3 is CASSSGGTNTGELFF. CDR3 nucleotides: TGTGCCAGCAGTTCGGGCGGAACGAACACCGGGGAGCTGTTTTTT.

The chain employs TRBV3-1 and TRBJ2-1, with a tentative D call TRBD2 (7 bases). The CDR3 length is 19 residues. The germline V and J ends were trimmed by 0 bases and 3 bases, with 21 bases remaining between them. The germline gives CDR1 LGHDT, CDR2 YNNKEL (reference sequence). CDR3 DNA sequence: TGTGCCAGCAGCCAAGATATAGGCGGAGGGGGGGCGGTCTACAATGAGCAGTTCTTC. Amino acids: CASSQDIGGGGAVYNEQFF.

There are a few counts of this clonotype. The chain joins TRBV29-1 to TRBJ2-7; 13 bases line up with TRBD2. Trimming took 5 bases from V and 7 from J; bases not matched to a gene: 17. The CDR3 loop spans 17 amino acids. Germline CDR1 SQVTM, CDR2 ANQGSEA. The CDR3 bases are TGCAGCGTTAACGGACTAGCGGGGGCGTTGAACCCAGGGGAGCAGTACTTC. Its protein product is CSVNGLAGALNPGEQYF.

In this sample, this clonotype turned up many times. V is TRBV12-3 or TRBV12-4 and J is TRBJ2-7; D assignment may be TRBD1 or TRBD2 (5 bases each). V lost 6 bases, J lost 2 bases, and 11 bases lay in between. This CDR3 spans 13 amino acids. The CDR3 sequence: CASSLGTTYEQYF. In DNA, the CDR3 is TGTGCCAGCAGCTTGGGGACGACCTACGAGCAGTACTTC.

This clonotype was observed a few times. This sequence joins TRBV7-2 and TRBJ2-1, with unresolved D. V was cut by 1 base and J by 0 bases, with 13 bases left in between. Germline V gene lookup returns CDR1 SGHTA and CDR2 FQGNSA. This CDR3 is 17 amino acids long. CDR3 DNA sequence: TGTGCCAGCAGCTTAGTTTCGCGGAGAAGCTCCTACAATGAGCAGTTCTTC. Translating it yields CASSLVSRRSSYNEQFF.